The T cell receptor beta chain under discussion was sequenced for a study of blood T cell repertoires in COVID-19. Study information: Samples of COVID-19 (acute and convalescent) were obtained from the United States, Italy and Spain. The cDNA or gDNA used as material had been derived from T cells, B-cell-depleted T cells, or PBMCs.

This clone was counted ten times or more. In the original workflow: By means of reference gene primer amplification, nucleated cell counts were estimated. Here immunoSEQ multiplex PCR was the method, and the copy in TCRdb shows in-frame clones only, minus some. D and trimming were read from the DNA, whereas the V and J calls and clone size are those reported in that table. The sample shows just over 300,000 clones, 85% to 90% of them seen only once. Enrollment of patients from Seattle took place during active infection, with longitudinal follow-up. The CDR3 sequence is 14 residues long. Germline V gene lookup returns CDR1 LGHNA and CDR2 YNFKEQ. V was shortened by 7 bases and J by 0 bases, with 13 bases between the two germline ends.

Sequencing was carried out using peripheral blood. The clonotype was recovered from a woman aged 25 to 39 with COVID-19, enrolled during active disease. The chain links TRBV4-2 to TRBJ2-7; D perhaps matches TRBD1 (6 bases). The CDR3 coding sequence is TGTGCCAGCAAGGCAGGGGAGAGCTCCTACGAGCAGTACTTC. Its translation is CASKAGESSYEQYF.